The clone carrying this T cell receptor (beta chain) was counted a few times. Its antigen is unidentified. The source of the sample is a study of T-cell reconstitution after alpha-beta-depleted transplantation in children. Study-wide results and limits: Certain patients had high TCRbeta diversity at day 60, and it came from recipient T cells and thymic progenitors that survived. Among T cells one year after transplant, newly produced cells accounted for most counts and diversity. Reportedly, alpha-beta T cells present about two months post-transplant originated from several hundred expanded clones of graft origin.

Preparation of the TCRbeta library was carried out with unique molecular identifiers. TCRdb called the PCR reads again in MiXCR, with one record for every CDR3 protein. The top ten clones hold less than 40% of a sample with 450,000 to 700,000 distinct CDR3 sequences, 25% to 30% of them seen once. Source: PBMCs, taken before TCRalphabeta/CD19-depleted stem cell transplant. This TCR was recovered from a boy in the first two years of life with Wiskott-Aldrich syndrome, due to receive a stem cell transplant.

CDR3 amino acids: CASSPNPDTQYF. The CDR3 DNA reads TGTGCCAGCAGCCCAAACCCAGATACGCAGTATTTT. The chain uses TRBV7-9 and TRBJ2-3; D uncertain. Looked up from germline, CDR1 is SEHNR and CDR2 is FQNEAQ (reference sequence). The CDR3 spans 12 residues. V shed 5 bases and J shed 4 bases, with 7 bases lying between them. The complete variable domain, with remaining parts taken from reference TRBV7-9 and TRBJ2-3, reads DTGVSQNPRHKITKRGQNVTFRCDPISEHNRLYWYRQTLGQGPEFLTYFQNEAQLEKSRLLSDRFSAERPKGSFSTLEIQRTEQGDSAMYLCASSPNPDTQYFGPGTRLTVL.